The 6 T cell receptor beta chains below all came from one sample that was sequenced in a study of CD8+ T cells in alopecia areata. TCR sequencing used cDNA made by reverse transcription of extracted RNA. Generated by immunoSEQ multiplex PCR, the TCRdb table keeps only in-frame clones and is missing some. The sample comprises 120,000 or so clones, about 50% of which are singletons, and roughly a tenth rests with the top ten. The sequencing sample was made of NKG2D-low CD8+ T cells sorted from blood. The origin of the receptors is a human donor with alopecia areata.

The CDR3 protein is CSVANYGYTF. The CDR3, as DNA: TGCAGCGTTGCTAACTATGGCTACACCTTC. V gene TRBV29-1 combines with J gene TRBJ1-2; no reliable D call. The germline V gene encodes CDR1 SQVTM and CDR2 ANQGSEA. The V gene lost 4 bases and the J gene lost 0 bases, with 0 bases spanning the gap. The CDR3 runs to 10 residues.

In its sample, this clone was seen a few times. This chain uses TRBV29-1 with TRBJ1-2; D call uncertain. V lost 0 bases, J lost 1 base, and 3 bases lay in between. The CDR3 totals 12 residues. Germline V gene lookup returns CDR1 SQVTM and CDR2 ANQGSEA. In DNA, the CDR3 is TGCAGCGTTGAAGACATTAACTATGGCTACACCTTC. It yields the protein CSVEDINYGYTF.

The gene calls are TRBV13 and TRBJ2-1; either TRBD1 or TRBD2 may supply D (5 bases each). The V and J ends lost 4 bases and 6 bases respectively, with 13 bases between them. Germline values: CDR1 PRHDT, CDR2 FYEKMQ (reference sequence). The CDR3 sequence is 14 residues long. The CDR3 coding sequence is TGTGCCAGCAGCTCGGGGCCTTCCGGCAATGAGCAGTTCTTC. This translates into CASSSGPSGNEQFF.

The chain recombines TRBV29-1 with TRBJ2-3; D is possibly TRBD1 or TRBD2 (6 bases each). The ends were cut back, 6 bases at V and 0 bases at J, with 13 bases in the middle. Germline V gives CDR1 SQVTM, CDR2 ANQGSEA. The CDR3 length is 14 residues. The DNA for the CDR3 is TGCAGCGTCTCGGGGGACATGAGCACAGATACGCAGTATTTT. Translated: CSVSGDMSTDTQYF.

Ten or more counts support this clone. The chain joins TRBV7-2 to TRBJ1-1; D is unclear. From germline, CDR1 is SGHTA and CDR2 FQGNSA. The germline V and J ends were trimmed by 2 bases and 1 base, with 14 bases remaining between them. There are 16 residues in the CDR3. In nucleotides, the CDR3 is TGTGCCAGCAGCTTAATCGGCAGGCTGGAGAACACTGAAGCTTTCTTT. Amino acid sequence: CASSLIGRLENTEAFF.

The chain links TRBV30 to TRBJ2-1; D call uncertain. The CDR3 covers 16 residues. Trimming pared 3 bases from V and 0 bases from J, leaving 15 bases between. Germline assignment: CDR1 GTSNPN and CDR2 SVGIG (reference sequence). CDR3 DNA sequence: TGTGCCTGGAGGGCCCCTAGTCCAAGCTCCTACAATGAGCAGTTCTTC. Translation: CAWRAPSPSSYNEQFF. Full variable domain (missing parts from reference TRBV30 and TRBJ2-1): SQTIHQWPATLVQPVGSPLSLECTVEGTSNPNLYWYRQAAGRGLQLLFYSVGIGQISSEVPQNLSASRPQDRQFILSSKKLLLSDSGFYLCAWRAPSPSSYNEQFFGPGTRLTVL.